The 29 T cell receptor beta chains below come from one sample, sequenced in a study of regulatory T cells in long-lasting Graves disease. To make TCR beta libraries, researchers used iRepertoire HTBI primers and Arm-PCR of CDR3 regions. TCRdb independently ran MiXCR on the multiplex PCR reads; one entry per CDR3 protein. The table has approximately 350,000 distinct CDR3 sequences, roughly 24% seen once; the top ten hold 25% to 30%. Noted time point: persistent/refractory GD, antithyroid drugs over 5 years with positive TRAb. From PBMCs, RNA was extracted and then used to make the TCR library. Sequencing was performed on peripheral blood mononuclear cells (PBMCs), taken when the disease was refractory, from a patient treated with antithyroid drugs. Receptor source: a woman in her thirties or forties with Graves disease.

This clonotype was recorded at least ten times. The chain couples TRBV2 to TRBJ1-5, with D perhaps matching TRBD1 (5 bases). Germline V gene sequence: CDR1 SNHLY, CDR2 FYNNEI. The V end was cut by 2 bases, the J end by 6 bases, with 17 bases between. This CDR3 is built from 16 residues. This CDR3 is CASSEMGRKVGQPQHF. CDR3 in DNA: TGTGCCAGCAGTGAAATGGGGCGTAAAGTCGGTCAGCCCCAGCATTTT.

The chain combines TRBV27 with TRBJ2-1, with D hard to call. The CDR3 spans 16 residues. Germline assignment: CDR1 MNHEY and CDR2 SMNVEV (reference sequence). The V end was cut by 3 bases, the J end by 0 bases, with 12 bases between. This CDR3 is CASSFPGSSSYNEQFF. The CDR3 DNA reads as TGTGCCAGCAGTTTCCCCGGCTCGAGCTCCTACAATGAGCAGTTCTTC.

This clonotype was observed many times. J is TRBJ1-1 and V is TRBV28, with D unclear. The CDR3 loop spans 15 amino acids. V was trimmed by 1 base and J by 1 base, leaving 10 bases between them. Germline V gene data show CDR1 as MDHEN and CDR2 as SYDVKM. The CDR3 bases are TGTGCCAGCAGTTTATCCCAACCCGGGAACACTGAAGCTTTCTTT. This sequence encodes CASSLSQPGNTEAFF.

This clonotype was picked up many times. The gene calls are TRBV19 and TRBJ2-7; D may be TRBD1 (6 bases). V gave up 4 bases and J gave up 4 bases, with 17 bases separating them. Germline loops: CDR1 LNHDA, CDR2 SQIVND (reference sequence). This CDR3 has 15 amino acids. The CDR3 DNA sequence: TGTGCCAGTAGTAAGCAGGGGAGTGGCTTTTACGAGCAGTACTTC. Its protein is CASSKQGSGFYEQYF. Based on the CDR3 plus reference TRBV19 and TRBJ2-7, the full variable domain is DGGITQSPKYLFRKEGQNVTLSCEQNLNHDAMYWYRQDPGQGLRLIYYSQIVNDFQKGDIAEGYSVSREKKESFPLTVTSAQKNPTAFYLCASSKQGSGFYEQYFGPGTRLTVT.

This clonotype was seen a few times. The genes are TRBV6-2 or TRBV6-3 and TRBJ2-7; D possibly corresponds to TRBD1 (5 bases). CDR1 MNHEY and CDR2 SVGEGT come from the germline V gene. The ends were cut back, 6 bases at V and 1 base at J, with 13 bases in the middle. This CDR3 has 14 residues. CDR3 DNA sequence: TGTGCCAGCAGCCAGGAAAGGGGATCCTACGAGCAGTACTTC. Encoded protein: CASSQERGSYEQYF.

In its sample, this clonotype was seen many times. This chain's CDR3 is CASSSDRGLETQYF. The DNA for the CDR3 is TGTGCCAGCAGCTCCGACAGGGGGCTGGAGACCCAGTACTTC. The chain combines TRBV11-2 with TRBJ2-5; 10 positions match TRBD1. V was pared by 4 bases and J by 5 bases, with 4 bases of the junction left unmatched. The germline gives CDR1 SGHAT, CDR2 FQNNGV. The CDR3 consists of 14 residues.

V and J are TRBV7-9 and TRBJ1-1; D perhaps matches TRBD1 (6 bases). The V gene's germline CDR1 is SEHNR and CDR2 FQNEAQ (reference sequence). The CDR3 is 15 amino acids. Trimming pared 5 bases from V and 0 bases from J, leaving 13 bases between. CDR3 amino acids: CASSQGRQMNTEAFF. The DNA for the CDR3 is TGTGCCAGCAGCCAGGGGAGACAAATGAACACTGAAGCTTTCTTT.

This clonotype appeared many times. This chain links TRBV28 with TRBJ1-3, with D unclear. The CDR3 sequence is 13 residues long. Trimming removed 3 bases from V and 4 bases from J, with 7 bases in between. Germline-derived CDR1 and CDR2 are MDHEN and SYDVKM. The CDR3 sequence: CASSFRTGNTIYF. The CDR3 DNA reads TGTGCCAGCAGTTTTCGTACAGGAAACACCATATATTTT.

The V and J genes are TRBV12-3 or TRBV12-4 and TRBJ2-1; tentatively, D is TRBD2 (5 bases). V was pared by 6 bases and J by 10 bases, with 28 bases between. CDR3 length: 17 amino acids. CDR3 residues: CASSTRYLSGMDYEQFF. CDR3 bases: TGTGCCAGCAGCACCCGGTATTTATCGGGGATGGATTACGAGCAGTTCTTC.

In this sample, this clonotype turned up many times. This sequence joins TRBV11-2 and TRBJ1-6, with TRBD1 matching over 8 bases. After removal of 3 bases from V and 10 bases from J, the junction contained 11 bases not matched to a gene. The germline CDR1 and CDR2 sequences are SGHAT and FQNNGV. The CDR3 has 16 residues. The CDR3 protein is CASSFGLDRVRSPLHF. The DNA for the CDR3 is TGTGCCAGCAGCTTCGGGTTGGACAGGGTGAGGTCACCCCTCCACTTT.

This clonotype was seen a single time. Possible read error: a much larger clone is one base away. The chain joins TRBV29-1 to TRBJ2-7, with TRBD2 matching 7 bases. The CDR3 has 12 amino acids. The germline V gene encodes CDR1 SQVTM and CDR2 ANQGSEA. V gave up 4 bases and J gave up 13 bases; unmatched junction bases: 13. In DNA form, the CDR3 reads TGCAGCGTTGTGTTCGGTAGCGGGCGCTCTTACTTC. Amino acids: CSVVFGSGRSYF.

This chain uses TRBV29-1 with TRBJ2-1; 9 bases fit TRBD1. The CDR3 loop spans 15 amino acids. The germline V gene has CDR1 SQVTM and CDR2 ANQGSEA. V was clipped by 0 bases and J by 2 bases; unmatched bases: 2. The CDR3 sequence is CSVEDRDRAYNEQFF. In DNA, the CDR3 is TGCAGCGTTGAAGATCGGGACAGGGCCTACAATGAGCAGTTCTTC.

The chain carries TRBV3-1 and TRBJ2-7; D gene uncertain. Trimming left V 1 base short and J 4 bases short, with 11 bases between. The germline V gene encodes CDR1 LGHDT and CDR2 YNNKEL (reference sequence). This CDR3 comprises 14 residues. CDR3 in amino acids: CASSQGGHLYEQYF. The CDR3 DNA follows: TGTGCCAGCAGCCAAGGTGGGCACCTTTACGAGCAGTACTTC.

The chain links TRBV15 to TRBJ1-5; maybe TRBD1 (5 bases). The ends were cut back, 1 base at V and 2 bases at J, with 9 bases in the middle. Germline V gene sequence: CDR1 LNHNV, CDR2 YYDKDF (reference sequence). CDR3 length: 15 amino acids. DNA for the CDR3: TGTGCCACCAGCAGAGGCGCGGGGGGCAATCAGCCCCAGCATTTT. As protein: CATSRGAGGNQPQHF.

This clonotype has ten or more counts. This chain uses TRBV28 with TRBJ2-4; unclear D gene. CDR1 MDHEN and CDR2 SYDVKM come from the germline V gene. V lost 5 bases to trimming and J lost 0 bases, with 11 bases between them. The length of the CDR3 is 15 residues. The CDR3 DNA is TGTGCCAGCAGTCCTCCCCCTTCAGCCAAAAACATTCAGTACTTC. Translated: CASSPPPSAKNIQYF.

The chain couples TRBV5-6 to TRBJ2-7; D call uncertain. V gave up 0 bases and J gave up 2 bases, with 12 bases separating them. The germline gives CDR1 SGHDT, CDR2 YYEEEE. The CDR3 extends over 15 amino acids. The CDR3 nucleotides read TGTGCCAGCAGCTTGGATCCGGGTGCGACCTACGAGCAGTACTTC. Its translation: CASSLDPGATYEQYF.

The chain joins TRBV6-5 to TRBJ2-1; TRBD2 aligns across 7 bases. Unmatched junction bases numbered 5, after V lost 3 bases and J lost 9 bases. Germline lookup yields CDR1 MNHEY and CDR2 SVGAGI. The CDR3 sequence is 13 residues long. The CDR3 is CASSYGGSSEQFF. CDR3 nucleotides: TGTGCCAGCAGTTATGGCGGGAGTAGTGAGCAGTTCTTC.

The chain links TRBV12-3 or TRBV12-4 to TRBJ2-4; weak D call: TRBD2 (6 bases). The CDR3 has 13 residues. The germline V and J ends were trimmed by 5 bases and 6 bases, with 11 bases remaining between them. The CDR3 loop is CASSPGTPNIQYF. DNA for the CDR3: TGTGCCAGCAGTCCCGGGACTCCAAACATTCAGTACTTC.

To note about this clonotype: Germline and junction disagree at one end, which may indicate a read error. The genes are TRBV6-1 and TRBJ1-1, with a possible D match to TRBD1 (5 bases). This CDR3 comprises 13 residues. Germline V gene data show CDR1 as MNHNS and CDR2 as SASEGT. The CDR3 here is CASSEGTNTEAFF. In DNA form, the CDR3 reads TGCGCCAGCAGTGAAGGGACGAACACTGAAGCTTTCTTT.

This clonotype was observed many times. The chain has TRBV2 and TRBJ1-1, with 9 bases that match TRBD1. This CDR3 has 13 amino acids. From germline, CDR1 is SNHLY and CDR2 FYNNEI. V trimming: 4 bases; J trimming: 5 bases; junction bases outside the gene matches: 2. The CDR3 loop reads CASSGQGGTEAFF. Here the CDR3 DNA reads TGTGCCAGCAGTGGACAGGGGGGAACTGAAGCTTTCTTT.

This clonotype appeared many times. CDR3 region: CASSTTYTEAFF. CDR3 nucleotides: TGTGCCAGCAGTACCACTTACACTGAAGCTTTCTTT. This rearrangement joins TRBV28 to TRBJ1-1; D gene unclear. Between the trimmed V and J ends, which lost 5 bases and 3 bases, there was a span of 7 bases. Germline-derived CDR1 and CDR2 are MDHEN and SYDVKM. CDR3 length: 12 amino acids.

The V call is TRBV28, the J call TRBJ2-1; D is uncertain. The germline V gene has CDR1 MDHEN and CDR2 SYDVKM. This CDR3 spans 15 amino acids. V was shortened by 2 bases and J by 2 bases, with 10 bases between the two germline ends. The CDR3 bases are TGTGCCAGCAGTTTAAAGGGCCCTCCCTACAATGAGCAGTTCTTC. Amino acids: CASSLKGPPYNEQFF.

This clonotype was seen at least ten times. The chain employs TRBV7-8 and TRBJ2-7; D unresolved. The CDR3 is 13 residues long. Trimming took 4 bases from V and 6 from J, leaving 13 bases between them. Germline V gene sequence: CDR1 SGHVS, CDR2 FQNEAQ. The CDR3 spells CASSSLLSGEQYF. In nucleotides, the CDR3 is TGTGCCAGCAGCTCCCTCCTCTCTGGCGAGCAGTACTTC.

Ten or more counts support this clonotype. The V and J genes are TRBV20-1 and TRBJ1-4; TRBD1 might be the D (6 bases). The germline V gene has CDR1 DFQATT and CDR2 SNEGSKA (reference sequence). Trimming stripped 1 base from V and 8 bases from J, with 14 bases between. The CDR3 has 14 residues. CDR3 sequence reads: CSARAQGSGEKLFF. The CDR3 DNA follows: TGCAGTGCTAGAGCTCAGGGGAGTGGCGAAAAACTGTTTTTT.

This clonotype has a count of ten or more. The chain is built from TRBV20-1 and TRBJ2-5, with 8 bases lining up with TRBD2. The length of the CDR3 is 15 residues. V trimming: 4 bases; J trimming: 2 bases; junction bases outside the gene matches: 9. Germline lookup yields CDR1 DFQATT and CDR2 SNEGSKA (reference sequence). The CDR3 DNA is TGCAGTGCTACCACACTCAGCGGGAGTCAAGAGACCCAGTACTTC. Translation: CSATTLSGSQETQYF.

The chain employs TRBV6-1 and TRBJ2-7; D ambiguous. Germline CDR1 is MNHNS and CDR2 is SASEGT. This CDR3 has 15 amino acids. The V gene lost 6 bases and the J gene lost 0 bases, with 15 bases spanning the gap. The CDR3 here is CASRIGSGSSYEQYF. The DNA for the CDR3 is TGTGCCAGCAGGATTGGATCAGGTTCCTCCTACGAGCAGTACTTC.

This sequence joins TRBV7-9 and TRBJ1-1; D remains ambiguous. The CDR3 has 16 residues. Germline V gene data show CDR1 as SEHNR and CDR2 as FQNEAQ (reference sequence). Trimming cost V 6 bases and J 0 bases, with 17 bases left between them. The CDR3 nucleotides read TGTGCCAGCAGACATCGGGTGGGGAGCATGAACACTGAAGCTTTCTTT. Its translation: CASRHRVGSMNTEAFF.

Ten or more counts support this clonotype. V is TRBV11-2 and J is TRBJ2-7, with TRBD1 as a possible D gene (5 bases). CDR3 size: 14 residues. CDR1 SGHAT and CDR2 FQNNGV come from the germline V gene. The V end lost 5 bases, the J end lost 7 bases, and 18 bases lay between the germline ends. CDR3 in DNA: TGTGCCAGCAGCAAACTCAGGGATTCTAGGGAGCAGTACTTC. Translated, it gives CASSKLRDSREQYF.

The V and J genes are TRBV4-1 and TRBJ1-1; D gene ambiguous. Trimming pared 2 bases from V and 5 bases from J, leaving 9 bases between. The CDR3 contains 13 residues. The germline V gene has CDR1 MGHRA and CDR2 YSYEKL. This CDR3 reads CASSQRYGTEAFF. The DNA of the CDR3 is TGCGCCAGCAGCCAACGGTATGGGACTGAAGCTTTCTTT.